Shown below are 25 T cell receptor beta chains from a single sample sequenced in a study of T cells in Graves' hyperthyroidism and ophthalmopathy. RNA transcripts gave rise to amplified TCR beta CDR3 regions. A first-round RT-PCR of the TCR CDR3 used the HTBI primer set. TCRdb independently ran MiXCR on the multiplex PCR reads; one entry per CDR3 protein. Of roughly 500,000 distinct CDR3 sequences listed, approximately 44% are singletons. The sequenced sample was peripheral blood or thyroid tissue (not recorded which). The receptors derive from an adult woman with Graves' disease, either hyperthyroidism or ophthalmopathy (not recorded which).

At least ten counts were recorded for this clonotype. The V call is TRBV15, the J call TRBJ1-2; the D gene is possibly TRBD1 (6 bases). CDR3 size: 15 residues. Germline V gives CDR1 LNHNV, CDR2 YYDKDF (reference sequence). Trimming left V 0 bases short and J 8 bases short, with 16 bases between. The CDR3 DNA reads as TGTGCCACCAGCAGAGATCTGGGGGCCTGGTCCGGCTACACCTTC. This sequence encodes CATSRDLGAWSGYTF.

The chain uses TRBV20-1 and TRBJ2-7; D is perhaps TRBD2 (7 bases). V was clipped by 3 bases and J by 3 bases, with 15 bases between them. This CDR3 contains 14 residues. Germline V gene data show CDR1 as DFQATT and CDR2 as SNEGSKA (reference sequence). The CDR3 protein is CSASRTRGYYEQYF. The CDR3 DNA is TGCAGTGCTAGTAGGACTAGGGGGTACTACGAGCAGTACTTC.

This clonotype appeared a single time. At one end the junction does not follow the germline gene, possibly because of a read error. This chain links TRBV25-1 with TRBJ2-6; the D call may be TRBD1 or TRBD2 (5 bases each). The CDR3 is 13 residues long. Germline V lookup: CDR1 MGHDK, CDR2 SYGVNS. The CDR3 nucleotides read TGTGCCAGCACTAGCTCTGGGGCCCACGTCCTGACTTTC. This translates into CASTSSGAHVLTF.

This clonotype appeared many times. A junction end diverges from the germline sequence, so it may reflect a read error. This chain uses TRBV7-3 with TRBJ1-6; D is undetermined. Germline-derived CDR1 and CDR2 are SGHTA and FQGTGA. The CDR3 length is 13 residues. CDR3 in amino acids: CASSLDYNSPLHF. CDR3 nucleotides: TGTGCCAGCAGCTTAGACTATAACTCACCCCTCCACTTT.

The chain is built from TRBV12-3 or TRBV12-4 and TRBJ2-5; 10 bases agree with TRBD2. The J call may be mistaken, given a closer DNA end match to TRBJ2-7. The length of the CDR3 is 13 residues. For the CDR3, the DNA is TGTGCCAGCAGTTTTCTAGCGGGGGACGAGCAGTACTTC. It yields the protein CASSFLAGDEQYF.

The CDR3 loop is CASSLRTGANVLTF. The CDR3 bases are TGTGCCAGCAGCCTACGGACAGGGGCCAACGTCCTGACTTTC. This rearrangement joins TRBV7-9 to TRBJ2-6; D is possibly TRBD1 (5 bases). The CDR3 is made up of 14 amino acids. V dropped 5 bases and J dropped 4 bases, with 9 bases sitting between them. Germline assignment: CDR1 SEHNR and CDR2 FQNEAQ (reference sequence).

This clonotype was seen many times. The chain has TRBV20-1 and TRBJ1-2; 8 nucleotides match TRBD1. The CDR3 totals 13 residues. The germline gives CDR1 DFQATT, CDR2 SNEGSKA (reference sequence). Trimming cost V 5 bases and J 6 bases; bases outside gene matches: 8. The CDR3 DNA reads TGCAGTGCTTTGCAGACAGGGGCCCATGGCTACACCTTC. Its protein product is CSALQTGAHGYTF.

The V and J genes are TRBV20-1 and TRBJ1-5, with D perhaps matching TRBD1 (6 bases). With 5 bases removed from V and 8 bases from J, the gap between germline ends came to 16 bases. CDR1 and CDR2 from the germline V gene are DFQATT and SNEGSKA (reference sequence). The length of the CDR3 is 13 residues. The CDR3 DNA reads TGCAGTGCTTCGACGGGGGGCTCAGAGCCCCAGCATTTT. Protein: CSASTGGSEPQHF.

This clonotype has at least ten counts. This chain links TRBV15 with TRBJ2-7; 9 nucleotides line up with TRBD1. The CDR3 contains 16 residues. V lost 3 bases, J lost 3 bases, and 9 bases stayed unmatched. CDR1 and CDR2 from the germline V gene are LNHNV and YYDKDF (reference sequence). The CDR3 loop reads CATSRGNRGLYYEQYF. CDR3 DNA: TGTGCCACCAGCAGGGGTAACAGGGGGCTCTACTACGAGCAGTACTTC.

The sample holds a few counts of this clonotype. The CDR3: CASTSDGEKLFF. The CDR3 DNA reads as TGTGCCAGCACCTCGGACGGTGAAAAACTGTTTTTT. The gene calls are TRBV18 and TRBJ1-4; D is unclear. Trimming removed 8 bases at V and 7 bases at J, with 11 bases between. The CDR3 contains 12 residues. The V gene's germline CDR1 is KGHSH and CDR2 LQKENI.

As for this clonotype: The DNA is left out, because the CDR3 cannot be placed on it with certainty; the CDR3 is given as TCRdb lists it. The chain links TRBV2 to TRBJ1-1. From germline, CDR1 is SNHLY and CDR2 FYNNEI. The CDR3 has 14 residues if both end residues are counted. The CDR3 sequence: CACSARDGGFEAFF.

In its sample, this clonotype was seen many times. This rearrangement joins TRBV7-2 to TRBJ1-3; possible D gene TRBD1, 6 bases. The germline CDR1 and CDR2 sequences are SGHTA and FQGNSA. Trimming shortened V by 0 bases and J by 3 bases, and 9 bases separated the two germline ends. The length of the CDR3 is 15 residues. CDR3 sequence reads: CASSLATGGGNTIYF. As DNA, the CDR3 is TGTGCCAGCAGCTTAGCGACAGGCGGTGGAAACACCATATATTTT.

This chain links TRBV5-1 with TRBJ2-5; possible D gene TRBD1, 5 bases. The CDR3 has 13 amino acids. The germline gives CDR1 SGHRS, CDR2 YFSETQ. V gave up 5 bases and J gave up 5 bases, with 13 bases separating them. As DNA, the CDR3 is TGCGCCAGCAGTGGTCTTCCAGGGGAGACCCAGTACTTC. Translated: CASSGLPGETQYF.

The chain has TRBV2 and TRBJ1-4; no clear D. The germline V and J ends were trimmed by 1 base and 12 bases, with 6 bases remaining between them. The CDR3 consists of 11 residues. Germline V CDR1 and CDR2: SNHLY, FYNNEI. CDR3 sequence: CASSEERQLFF. The DNA for the CDR3 is TGTGCCAGCAGTGAAGAGAGGCAACTGTTTTTT.

This clonotype was seen ten or more times. The chain employs TRBV7-8 and TRBJ1-1, with D maybe TRBD1 (5 bases). This CDR3 has 16 residues. V was pared by 0 bases and J by 1 base, with 12 bases between. CDR1 is SGHVS and CDR2 is FQNEAQ in the germline V gene. CDR3 DNA: TGTGCCAGCAGCTTAGCCCGGGGCTTGGGGAACACTGAAGCTTTCTTT. This gives the protein CASSLARGLGNTEAFF.

The table lists this clonotype with many counts. DNA for the CDR3: TGCGCCAGCAGCTTGAACACGCAAGACACCGGGGAGCTGTTTTTT. It is translated as CASSLNTQDTGELFF. V and J are TRBV5-1 and TRBJ2-2; no clear D. The V and J ends lost 1 base and 3 bases respectively, with 10 bases between them. This CDR3 comprises 15 residues. Germline CDR1 is SGHRS and CDR2 is YFSETQ.

The sample holds many counts of this clonotype. This chain uses TRBV20-1 with TRBJ1-1; maybe TRBD1 (6 bases). Germline values: CDR1 DFQATT, CDR2 SNEGSKA (reference sequence). With 0 bases removed from V and 5 bases from J, the gap between germline ends came to 13 bases. CDR3 size: 14 residues. The CDR3 here is CSARDRGGLTEAFF. The CDR3 DNA is TGCAGTGCTAGAGATCGGGGGGGGCTGACTGAAGCTTTCTTT.

V is TRBV7-6 and J is TRBJ1-1; 8 bases are shared with TRBD1. The CDR3 is 17 amino acids. J lost 2 bases, V lost 8 bases, and 16 bases had no gene match. Germline V gene data show CDR1 as SGHVS and CDR2 as FNYEAQ. The CDR3 DNA sequence: TGTGCCAGCGTCGCCGACAGGGGCTATGGAGAAAACACTGAAGCTTTCTTT. Encoded protein: CASVADRGYGENTEAFF. The full variable domain, in which reference TRBV7-6 and TRBJ1-1 provide the parts outside the CDR3, is GAGVSQSPRYKVTKRGQDVALRCDPISGHVSLYWYRQALGQGPEFLTYFNYEAQQDKSGLPNDRFSAERPEGSISTLTIQRTEQRDSAMYRCASVADRGYGENTEAFFGQGTRLTVV.

In regard to this clonotype: At one end the junction does not follow the germline gene, possibly because of a read error. The chain has TRBV25-1 and TRBJ1-4, with D unresolved. This CDR3 region has 14 residues. Germline-derived CDR1 and CDR2 are MGHDK and SYGVNS. CDR3 sequence (DNA): TGTGCCTGCAGTGCTTTGGGGTTTGGAGAAAAACTGTTTTTT. Protein: CACSALGFGEKLFF.

The rearrangement joins TRBV7-9 to TRBJ2-7; 8 nucleotides agree with TRBD1. The CDR3 has 15 residues. Per the germline V gene, CDR1 is SEHNR and CDR2 is FQNEAQ (reference sequence). Germline trimming cut 6 bases from V and 2 bases from J; bases unmatched to any gene: 9. The CDR3 region has the DNA TGTGCCAGCAGTGCCAAAGGACAGGGTCCCTACGAGCAGTACTTC. Its protein product is CASSAKGQGPYEQYF.

Worth noting for this clonotype: With a much larger clone just one base away, this may be a read error. The chain links TRBV7-2 to TRBJ2-7; D unclear. Per the germline V gene, CDR1 is SGHTA and CDR2 is FQGNSA. This CDR3 has 15 amino acids. The CDR3 DNA reads as TGTGTCAGCAGCGTAGGATCTTCCTTAATACTTGAGCAGTACTTC. The encoded protein is CVSSVGSSLILEQYF.

This clonotype was detected many times. The V and J genes are TRBV12-3 or TRBV12-4 and TRBJ1-1; no reliable D call. The CDR3 length is 13 residues. Trimming removed 3 bases at V and 3 bases at J, with 8 bases between. The DNA of the CDR3 is TGTGCCAGCAGTTTGAATGGGTACACTGAAGCTTTCTTT. Amino acids: CASSLNGYTEAFF.

About this clonotype: The junction shows a germline mismatch at one end, possibly a read error. The rearrangement uses TRBV7-8 and TRBJ1-5; tentative D call: TRBD1 (6 bases). Germline values: CDR1 SGHVS, CDR2 FQNEAQ. The CDR3 has 14 amino acids. The CDR3 DNA reads TGTACCAGCAGAGGTGGACAGAGCAATCAGCCCCAGCATTTT. Encoded protein: CTSRGGQSNQPQHF.

In its sample, this clonotype was seen a few times. V usage is TRBV5-1 and J usage is TRBJ1-2, with 8 bases aligning to TRBD1. The CDR3 totals 14 residues. Trimming took 2 bases from V and 7 from J; bases not matched to a gene: 7. CDR1 is SGHRS, CDR2 YFSETQ, per germline. The CDR3, as DNA: TGCGCCAGCAGCTTAGGACAGGGAGGACGTGGCTACACCTTC. Protein: CASSLGQGGRGYTF. The variable domain in full, with the rest retrieved from reference TRBV5-1 and TRBJ1-2, is KAGVTQTPRYLIKTRGQQVTLSCSPISGHRSVSWYQQTPGQGLQFLFEYFSETQRNKGNFPGRFSGRQFSNSRSEMNVSTLELGDSALYLCASSLGQGGRGYTFGSGTRLTVV.

This clonotype was seen once. The missing conserved phenylalanine or tryptophan at the end of this CDR3 makes a read error likely. It is unclear where the CDR3 begins or ends on the DNA, so no DNA is shown, and the CDR3 is as TCRdb lists it. The chain combines TRBV11-2 with TRBJ1-3; TRBD1 was called by the table and not checked on the DNA. 11 amino acids form the CDR3, both terminal residues included. Germline loops: CDR1 SGHAT, CDR2 FQNNGV. This CDR3 reads CASSLEGTGGT.